This T cell receptor beta chain derives from a study of siplizumab effects on memory and regulatory T cells. Study-level results: Naive T cells apparently outstripped memory cells in diversity and seemed major alloresponse contributors.

Germline CDR1 and CDR2: LNHDA and SQIVND (reference sequence). CDR3 length equals 14 residues. V gave up 5 bases and J gave up 4 bases; unmatched junction bases: 8. Assay used: immunoSEQ multiplex PCR; TCRdb lists only in-frame clones, some missing. In the table there are about 100,000 clones, about 94% of which are singletons. Of note for this clone: The antigen remains unidentified.

The sequence came from a human donor in good health. The chain carries TRBV19 and TRBJ2-7; 7 nucleotides agree with TRBD2. Input material: non-Treg CD4+ T cells sorted from blood. As DNA, the CDR3 is TGTGCCAGTAGTGTTGTGGGAGGGCCGTACGAGCAGTACTTC. As protein: CASSVVGGPYEQYF. Based on the CDR3 plus reference TRBV19 and TRBJ2-7, the full variable domain is DGGITQSPKYLFRKEGQNVTLSCEQNLNHDAMYWYRQDPGQGLRLIYYSQIVNDFQKGDIAEGYSVSREKKESFPLTVTSAQKNPTAFYLCASSVVGGPYEQYFGPGTRLTVT.